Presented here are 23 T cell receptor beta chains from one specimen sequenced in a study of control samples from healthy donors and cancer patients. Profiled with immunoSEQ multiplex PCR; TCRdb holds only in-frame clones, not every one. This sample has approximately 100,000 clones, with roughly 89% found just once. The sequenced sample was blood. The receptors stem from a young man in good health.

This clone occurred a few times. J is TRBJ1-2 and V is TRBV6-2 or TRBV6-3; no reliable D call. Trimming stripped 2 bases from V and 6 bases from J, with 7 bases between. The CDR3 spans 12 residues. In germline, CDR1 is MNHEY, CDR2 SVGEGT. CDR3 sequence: CASSYEGHGYTF. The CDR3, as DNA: TGTGCCAGCAGTTACGAGGGTCATGGCTACACCTTC.

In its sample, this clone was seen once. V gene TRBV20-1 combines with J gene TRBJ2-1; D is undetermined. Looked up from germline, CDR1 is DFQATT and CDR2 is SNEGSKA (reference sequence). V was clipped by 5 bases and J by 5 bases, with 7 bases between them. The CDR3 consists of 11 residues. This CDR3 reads CSAPVHNEQFF. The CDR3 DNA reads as TGCAGTGCTCCAGTACACAATGAGCAGTTCTTC.

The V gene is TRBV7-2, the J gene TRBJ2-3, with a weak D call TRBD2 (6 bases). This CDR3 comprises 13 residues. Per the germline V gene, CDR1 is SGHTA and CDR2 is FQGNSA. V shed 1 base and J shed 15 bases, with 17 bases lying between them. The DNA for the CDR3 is TGTGCCAGCAGCTTAGAGGGACGGGGAGGCTGCTATTTT. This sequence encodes CASSLEGRGGCYF.

CDR3 sequence reads: CASSSTDRRTEAFF. The DNA of the CDR3 is TGTGCCAGCAGCTCGACAGACCGACGGACTGAAGCTTTCTTT. The chain employs TRBV5-5 and TRBJ1-1; weak D call: TRBD1 (5 bases). The V end lost 3 bases, the J end lost 5 bases, and 14 bases lay between the germline ends. The CDR3 contains 14 residues. The germline gives CDR1 SGHKS, CDR2 YYEKEE (reference sequence).

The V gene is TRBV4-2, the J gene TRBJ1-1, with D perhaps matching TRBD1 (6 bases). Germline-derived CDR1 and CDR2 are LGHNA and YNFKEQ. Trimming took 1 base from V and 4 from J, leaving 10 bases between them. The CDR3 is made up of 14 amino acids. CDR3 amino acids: CASSQGGAGTEAFF. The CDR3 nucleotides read TGTGCCAGCAGCCAAGGGGGGGCCGGCACTGAAGCTTTCTTT.

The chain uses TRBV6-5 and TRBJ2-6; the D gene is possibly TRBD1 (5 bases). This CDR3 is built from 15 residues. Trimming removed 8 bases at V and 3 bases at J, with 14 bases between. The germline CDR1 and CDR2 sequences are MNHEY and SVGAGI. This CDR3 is CASGPGLSGANVLTF. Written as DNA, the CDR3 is TGTGCCAGCGGGCCAGGGCTTAGTGGGGCCAACGTCCTGACTTTC.

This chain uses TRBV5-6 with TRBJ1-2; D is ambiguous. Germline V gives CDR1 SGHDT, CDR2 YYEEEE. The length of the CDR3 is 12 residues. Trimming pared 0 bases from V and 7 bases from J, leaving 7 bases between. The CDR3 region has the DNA TGTGCCAGCAGCTTGGGATCTCTTGGCTACACCTTC. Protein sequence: CASSLGSLGYTF.

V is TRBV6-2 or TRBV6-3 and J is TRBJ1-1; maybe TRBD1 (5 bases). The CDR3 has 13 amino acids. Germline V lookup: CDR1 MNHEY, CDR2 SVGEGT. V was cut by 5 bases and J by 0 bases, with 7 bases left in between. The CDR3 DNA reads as TGTGCCAGCAGTGACAGCATGAACACTGAAGCTTTCTTT. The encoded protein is CASSDSMNTEAFF.

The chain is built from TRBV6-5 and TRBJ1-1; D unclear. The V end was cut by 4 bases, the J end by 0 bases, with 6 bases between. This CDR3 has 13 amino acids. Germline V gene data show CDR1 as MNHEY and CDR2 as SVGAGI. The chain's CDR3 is CASSWRMNTEAFF. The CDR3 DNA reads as TGTGCCAGCAGTTGGCGGATGAACACTGAAGCTTTCTTT.

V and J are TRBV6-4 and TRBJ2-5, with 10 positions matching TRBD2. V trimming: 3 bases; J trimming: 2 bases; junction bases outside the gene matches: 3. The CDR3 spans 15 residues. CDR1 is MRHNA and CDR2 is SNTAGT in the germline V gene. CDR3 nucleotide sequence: TGTGCCAGCAGTGAACTAGCGGGGAGTCAAGAGACCCAGTACTTC. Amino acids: CASSELAGSQETQYF.

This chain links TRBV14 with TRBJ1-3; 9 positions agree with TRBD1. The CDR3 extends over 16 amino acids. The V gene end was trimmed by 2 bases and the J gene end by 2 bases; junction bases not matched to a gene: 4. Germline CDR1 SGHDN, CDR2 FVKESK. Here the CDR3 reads CASSQRDRVPGNTIYF. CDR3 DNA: TGTGCCAGCAGCCAACGGGACAGGGTCCCTGGAAACACCATATATTTT.

In nucleotides, the CDR3 is TGTGCCAGCAAAGCATATAGCTCCTACAATGAGCAGTTCTTC. Amino acid sequence: CASKAYSSYNEQFF. The V gene is TRBV28, the J gene TRBJ2-1; D is unresolved. Trimming stripped 7 bases from V and 0 bases from J, with 10 bases between. Germline V gene lookup returns CDR1 MDHEN and CDR2 SYDVKM. The CDR3 consists of 14 residues. Full variable domain (rest looked up from reference TRBV28 and TRBJ2-1): DVKVTQSSRYLVKRTGEKVFLECVQDMDHENMFWYRQDPGLGLRLIYFSYDVKMKEKGDIPEGYSVSREKKERFSLILESASTNQTSMYLCASKAYSSYNEQFFGPGTRLTVL.

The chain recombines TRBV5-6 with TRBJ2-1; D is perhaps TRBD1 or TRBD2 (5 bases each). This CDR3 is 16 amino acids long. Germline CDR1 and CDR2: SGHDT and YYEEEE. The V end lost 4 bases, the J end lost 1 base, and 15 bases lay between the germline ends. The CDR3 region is CASSPGTGKSYNEQFF. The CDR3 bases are TGTGCCAGCAGCCCAGGGACGGGGAAGTCCTACAATGAGCAGTTCTTC.

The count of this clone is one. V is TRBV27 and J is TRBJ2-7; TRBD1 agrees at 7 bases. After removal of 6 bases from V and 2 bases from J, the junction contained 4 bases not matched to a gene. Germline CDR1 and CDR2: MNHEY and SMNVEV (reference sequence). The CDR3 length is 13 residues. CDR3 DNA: TGTGCCAGCAGAAAACAGGGGACCTACGAGCAGTACTTC. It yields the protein CASRKQGTYEQYF.

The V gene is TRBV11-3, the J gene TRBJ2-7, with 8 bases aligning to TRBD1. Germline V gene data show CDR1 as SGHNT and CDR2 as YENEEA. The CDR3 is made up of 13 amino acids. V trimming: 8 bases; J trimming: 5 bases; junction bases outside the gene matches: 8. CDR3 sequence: CASGRTGYDEQYV. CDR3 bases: TGTGCCAGCGGCAGGACAGGGTACGACGAGCAGTACGTC.

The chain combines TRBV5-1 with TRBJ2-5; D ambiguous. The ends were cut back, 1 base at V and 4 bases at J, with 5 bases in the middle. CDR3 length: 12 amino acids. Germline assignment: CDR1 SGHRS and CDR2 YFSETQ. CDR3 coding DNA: TGCGCCAGCAGCTTGATTGGAGAGACCCAGTACTTC. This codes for CASSLIGETQYF.

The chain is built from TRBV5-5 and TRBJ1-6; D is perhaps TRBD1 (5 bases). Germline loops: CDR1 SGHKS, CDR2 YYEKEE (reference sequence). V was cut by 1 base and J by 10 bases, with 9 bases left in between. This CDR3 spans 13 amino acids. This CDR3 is CASSLLRDSPLHF. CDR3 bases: TGTGCCAGCAGCTTGCTCAGGGACTCACCCCTCCACTTT.

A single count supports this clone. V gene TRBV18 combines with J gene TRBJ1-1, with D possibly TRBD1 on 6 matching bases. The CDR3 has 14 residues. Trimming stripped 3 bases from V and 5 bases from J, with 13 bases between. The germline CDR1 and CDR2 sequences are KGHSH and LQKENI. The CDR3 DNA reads TGTGCCAGCTCACCTACAGGGATGGGAACTGAAGCTTTCTTT. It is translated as CASSPTGMGTEAFF.

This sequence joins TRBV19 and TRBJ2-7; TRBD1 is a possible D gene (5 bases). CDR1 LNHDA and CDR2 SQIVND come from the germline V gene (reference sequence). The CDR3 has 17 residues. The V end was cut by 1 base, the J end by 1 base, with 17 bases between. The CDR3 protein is CASSIGSGRDRSYEQYF. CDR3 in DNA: TGTGCCAGTAGTATAGGGTCCGGCAGGGATCGATCCTACGAGCAGTACTTC.

The CDR3 DNA reads as TGTGCCAGCAGCCCGCCGGGACAGGGAATAAATGAGCAGTTCTTC. It codes for CASSPPGQGINEQFF. The chain has TRBV11-3 and TRBJ2-1; TRBD1 matches 9 bases. This CDR3 is 15 amino acids long. Trimming at V came to 5 bases and at J to 7 bases, leaving 9 bases not matched to a gene. Germline V lookup: CDR1 SGHNT, CDR2 YENEEA.

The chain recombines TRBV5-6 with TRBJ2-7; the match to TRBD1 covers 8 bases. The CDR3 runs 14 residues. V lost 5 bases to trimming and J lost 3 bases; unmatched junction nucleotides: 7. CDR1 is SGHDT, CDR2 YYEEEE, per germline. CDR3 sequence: CASSGRGRRYEQYF. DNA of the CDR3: TGTGCCAGCAGTGGCAGGGGGCGCCGCTACGAGCAGTACTTC.

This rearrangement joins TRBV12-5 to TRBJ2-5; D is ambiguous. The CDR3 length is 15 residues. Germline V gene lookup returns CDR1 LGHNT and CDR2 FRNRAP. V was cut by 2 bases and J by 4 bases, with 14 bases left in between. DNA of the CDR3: TGTGCTAGTGGTTTGATTTGGGGAAACGGAGAGACCCAGTACTTC. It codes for CASGLIWGNGETQYF.

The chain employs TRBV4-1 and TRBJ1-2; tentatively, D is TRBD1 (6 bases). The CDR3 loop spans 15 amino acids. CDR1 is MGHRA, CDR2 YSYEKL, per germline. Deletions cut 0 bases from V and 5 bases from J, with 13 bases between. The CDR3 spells CASSQDRGAIYGYTF. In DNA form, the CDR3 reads TGCGCCAGCAGCCAAGATCGGGGGGCGATATATGGCTACACCTTC.